One T cell receptor (beta chain) is described in this entry. Its specificity is unknown. Germline assignment: CDR1 SEHNR and CDR2 FQNEAQ (reference sequence). V lost 4 bases, J lost 4 bases, and 19 bases lay in between. CDR3 length: 16 residues. The data originate from a study of T cell repertoires in cytomegalovirus infection. About the research overall: Newly reported HLA-C-restricted and thoroughly characterized HLA-B-restricted CMV epitopes were employed.

Study findings and constraints: Ex vivo, HLA-C-restricted CMV-specific TCR beta clonotypes prevailed over the rest of the response. People with CMV and the relevant HLA were identified by cumulative public TCR beta family frequency.

Each CDR3 protein is one row after TCRdb ran MiXCR on the reads. The sample includes roughly 180,000 distinct CDR3 sequences, about a fifth seen only once; the top ten take 25%. This specimen was CD8+ T cells from cultured PBMCs, taken from culture after CMV antigen stimulation. This clonotype originated in a human donor in good health (CMV status not recorded). Some clones in this sample may be carry-over from other donors' samples. The chain recombines TRBV7-9 with TRBJ1-1; TRBD1 might be the D (5 bases). CDR3 DNA sequence: TGTGCCAGCAGCTCGGCCCAGGGATTTCGGGGCACTGAAGCTTTCTTT. This translates into CASSSAQGFRGTEAFF.